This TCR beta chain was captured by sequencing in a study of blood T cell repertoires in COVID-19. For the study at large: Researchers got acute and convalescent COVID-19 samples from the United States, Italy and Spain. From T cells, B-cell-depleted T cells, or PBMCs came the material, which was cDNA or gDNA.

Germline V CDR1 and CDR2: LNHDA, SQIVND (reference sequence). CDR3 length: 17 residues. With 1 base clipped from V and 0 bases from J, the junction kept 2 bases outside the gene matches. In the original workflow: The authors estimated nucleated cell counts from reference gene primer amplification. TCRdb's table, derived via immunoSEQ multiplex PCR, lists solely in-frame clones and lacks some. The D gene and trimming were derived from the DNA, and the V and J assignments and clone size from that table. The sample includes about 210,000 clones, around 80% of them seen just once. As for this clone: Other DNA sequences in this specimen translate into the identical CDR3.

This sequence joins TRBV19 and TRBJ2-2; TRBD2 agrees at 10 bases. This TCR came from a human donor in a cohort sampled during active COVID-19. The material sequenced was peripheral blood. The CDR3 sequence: CASSIGTSGANTGELFF. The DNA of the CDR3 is TGTGCCAGTAGTATAGGAACTAGCGGGGCGAACACCGGGGAGCTGTTTTTT.